The 16 T cell receptor beta chains in this list originate from one sample, sequenced in a study of T cell responses to AZD1222 COVID-19 vaccine. The assay was immunoSEQ multiplex PCR, and TCRdb's table has in-frame clones only and misses some. This sample has about 130,000 clones, with over 85% found just once. The sequenced sample was peripheral blood, obtained on day 0 of AZD1222 vaccination. Receptors were obtained from an adult in good health.

The chain recombines TRBV21-1 with TRBJ2-3; the DNA was not compared with TRBD2, the D call given in the table. TRBV21-1 is shown as a pseudogene. The CDR3 has 15 residues. The CDR3 bases are TGTGCCAGCAGAACCCCTACCGGGGGCACAGATACGCAGTATTTT. Its protein is CASRTPTGGTDTQYF.

In DNA form, the CDR3 reads TGCAGCGATAGGACTGGGCCAAAACTGTTTTTT. Translating gives CSDRTGPKLFF. The chain uses TRBV29-1 and TRBJ1-4; D unresolved. V lost 7 bases and J 10 bases, leaving 13 bases between the germline ends. Germline-derived CDR1 and CDR2 are SQVTM and ANQGSEA. The CDR3 is 11 amino acids.

This rearrangement joins TRBV6-6 to TRBJ2-2; D tentatively fits TRBD1 or TRBD2 (5 bases each). V lost 5 bases, J lost 6 bases, and 10 bases lay in between. This CDR3 contains 13 residues. The germline CDR1 and CDR2 sequences are MNHNY and SVGAGI (reference sequence). The CDR3 DNA reads as TGTGCCAGCAGTCCACCGGGGCCCGGGGAGCTGTTTTTT. Translated, it gives CASSPPGPGELFF.

This chain uses TRBV7-2 with TRBJ2-7; 11 bases agree with TRBD1. V dropped 1 base and J dropped 9; count of bases not matched to a gene: 8. The CDR3 totals 15 residues. From germline, CDR1 is SGHTA and CDR2 FQGNSA. DNA of the CDR3: TGTGCCAGCAGCTTAGATGTTTGGGACAGGGGGACGCAGTACTTC. This sequence encodes CASSLDVWDRGTQYF.

The chain uses TRBV19 and TRBJ2-7, with D possibly TRBD2 on 5 matching bases. Germline loops: CDR1 LNHDA, CDR2 SQIVND (reference sequence). The CDR3 is 14 amino acids. The germline V and J ends were trimmed by 8 bases and 0 bases, with 14 bases remaining between them. The CDR3 here is CASSLAFVSYEQYF. The CDR3 nucleotides are TGTGCCAGTTCGCTAGCTTTTGTCTCCTACGAGCAGTACTTC.

The CDR3 reads CAISDRQGDAGGFF. In DNA form, the CDR3 reads TGTGCCATCAGTGACCGACAGGGGGACGCCGGAGGGTTCTTC. The rearrangement links TRBV10-3 to TRBJ2-1, with 9 bases lining up with TRBD1. The J segment lost 15 bases and the V segment lost 3 bases, leaving 12 bases of the junction unmatched. This CDR3 comprises 14 residues. Germline CDR1 ENHRY, CDR2 SYGVKD.

The CDR3 sequence: CASSVAPVATNEKLFF. In nucleotides, the CDR3 is TGTGCCAGCAGCGTAGCGCCGGTTGCAACTAATGAAAAACTGTTTTTT. The V call is TRBV9, the J call TRBJ1-4; D remains unclear. The V end was cut by 0 bases, the J end by 0 bases, with 9 bases between. CDR3 length: 16 residues. CDR1 and CDR2 (germline): SGDLS, YYNGEE.

The gene calls are TRBV30 and TRBJ2-7; TRBD1 aligns across 8 bases. Germline assignment: CDR1 GTSNPN and CDR2 SVGIG (reference sequence). This CDR3 spans 13 amino acids. The V segment lost 5 bases and the J segment 3 bases; nucleotides outside the gene matches: 6. Written as DNA, the CDR3 is TGTGCCTGGGGACAGGGTTTGAGCTACGAGCAGTACTTC. It codes for CAWGQGLSYEQYF.

This CDR3 is CASSLGGGFYNEQFF. Written as DNA, the CDR3 is TGTGCCAGCAGCTTAGGGGGAGGGTTTTACAATGAGCAGTTCTTC. This chain joins TRBV7-6 and TRBJ2-1, with TRBD2 identical over 7 bases. Per the germline V gene, CDR1 is SGHVS and CDR2 is FNYEAQ. Germline trimming cut 1 base from V and 4 bases from J; bases unmatched to any gene: 4. This CDR3 region has 15 residues. Together with reference TRBV7-6 and TRBJ2-1, the CDR3 gives the full variable domain: GAGVSQSPRYKVTKRGQDVALRCDPISGHVSLYWYRQALGQGPEFLTYFNYEAQQDKSGLPNDRFSAERPEGSISTLTIQRTEQRDSAMYRCASSLGGGFYNEQFFGPGTRLTVL.

The chain carries TRBV11-3 and TRBJ2-3; D is possibly TRBD1 (6 bases). Germline lookup yields CDR1 SGHNT and CDR2 YENEEA. CDR3 length: 15 amino acids. Trimming pared 5 bases from V and 6 bases from J, leaving 18 bases between. The CDR3 is CASSPGQNVADTQYF. The CDR3 DNA follows: TGTGCCAGCAGCCCCGGACAGAACGTGGCGGATACGCAGTATTTT.

The chain is built from TRBV28 and TRBJ1-2, with TRBD1 matching 7 bases. Trimming removed 6 bases from V and 2 bases from J; junction bases left unmatched: 6. Germline-derived CDR1 and CDR2 are MDHEN and SYDVKM. CDR3 length: 14 amino acids. The CDR3 region is CASRPGTENYGYTF. CDR3 nucleotide sequence: TGTGCCAGCAGACCGGGGACAGAAAACTATGGCTACACCTTC.

This clone occurred a few times. The chain has TRBV12-5 and TRBJ1-1; D gene ambiguous. V was pared by 8 bases and J by 8 bases, with 21 bases between. The CDR3 consists of 14 residues. From germline, CDR1 is LGHNT and CDR2 FRNRAP. The CDR3 nucleotides read TGTGCTAGTTGTCTCTCGGGGTGTGAGGCAGAAGCTTTCTTT. It translates to CASCLSGCEAEAFF. Drawing the rest from reference TRBV12-5 and TRBJ1-1, the complete variable domain is DARVTQTPRHKVTEMGQEVTMRCQPILGHNTVFWYRQTMMQGLELLAYFRNRAPLDDSGMPKDRFSAEMPDATLATLKIQPSEPRDSAVYFCASCLSGCEAEAFFGQGTRLTVV.

The chain couples TRBV19 to TRBJ1-5; TRBD1 is a possible D gene (6 bases). This CDR3 is 16 amino acids long. Trimming took off 3 bases at V and 0 bases at J, with 12 bases between the two ends. Germline V gives CDR1 LNHDA, CDR2 SQIVND (reference sequence). The CDR3 sequence is CASSILPGASNQPQHF. The CDR3 DNA reads as TGTGCCAGTAGTATTCTCCCGGGGGCTAGCAATCAGCCCCAGCATTTT. Full variable domain (outside the CDR3, taken from reference TRBV19 and TRBJ1-5): DGGITQSPKYLFRKEGQNVTLSCEQNLNHDAMYWYRQDPGQGLRLIYYSQIVNDFQKGDIAEGYSVSREKKESFPLTVTSAQKNPTAFYLCASSILPGASNQPQHFGDGTRLSIL.

The chain carries TRBV14 and TRBJ1-1; D is ambiguous. CDR1 is SGHDN, CDR2 FVKESK, per germline. The CDR3 runs 16 residues. Trimming cost V 0 bases and J 0 bases, with 11 bases left between them. Here the CDR3 DNA reads TGTGCCAGCAGCCAAGAACTGGGGTCGCTGAACACTGAAGCTTTCTTT. Amino acids: CASSQELGSLNTEAFF. Full variable domain (remainder filled in from reference TRBV14 and TRBJ1-1): EAGVTQFPSHSVIEKGQTVTLRCDPISGHDNLYWYRRVMGKEIKFLLHFVKESKQDESGMPNNRFLAERTGGTYSTLKVQPAELEDSGVYFCASSQELGSLNTEAFFGQGTRLTVV.

This sequence joins TRBV7-2 and TRBJ1-5; tentatively, D is TRBD1 (5 bases). Trimming removed 5 bases at V and 0 bases at J, with 20 bases between. The V gene's germline CDR1 is SGHTA and CDR2 FQGNSA. The CDR3 has 18 residues. In nucleotides, the CDR3 is TGTGCCAGCAGCCCTAGCCCACGGGGGTTAGATAGCAATCAGCCCCAGCATTTT. Protein: CASSPSPRGLDSNQPQHF.

The chain carries TRBV18 and TRBJ1-5; 8 positions match TRBD1. With 5 bases clipped from V and 5 bases from J, the junction kept 8 bases outside the gene matches. The CDR3 is 15 residues long. Germline V lookup: CDR1 KGHSH, CDR2 LQKENI. Written as DNA, the CDR3 is TGTGCCAGCTCATCGTCCGGGACAGGTGATCAGCCCCAGCATTTT. As protein: CASSSSGTGDQPQHF.